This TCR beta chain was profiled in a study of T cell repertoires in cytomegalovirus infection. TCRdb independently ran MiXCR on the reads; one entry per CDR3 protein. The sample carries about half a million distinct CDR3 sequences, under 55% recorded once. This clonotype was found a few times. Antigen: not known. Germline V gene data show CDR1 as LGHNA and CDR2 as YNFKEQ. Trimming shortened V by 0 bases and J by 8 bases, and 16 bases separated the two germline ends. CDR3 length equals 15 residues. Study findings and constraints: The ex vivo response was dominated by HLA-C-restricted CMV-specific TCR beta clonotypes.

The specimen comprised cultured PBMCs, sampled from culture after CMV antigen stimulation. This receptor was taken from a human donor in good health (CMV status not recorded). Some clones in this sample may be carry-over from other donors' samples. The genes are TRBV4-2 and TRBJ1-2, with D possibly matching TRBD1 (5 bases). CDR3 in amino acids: CASSQEGDPVNGYTF. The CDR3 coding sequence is TGTGCCAGCAGCCAAGAGGGGGACCCGGTGAACGGCTACACCTTC.